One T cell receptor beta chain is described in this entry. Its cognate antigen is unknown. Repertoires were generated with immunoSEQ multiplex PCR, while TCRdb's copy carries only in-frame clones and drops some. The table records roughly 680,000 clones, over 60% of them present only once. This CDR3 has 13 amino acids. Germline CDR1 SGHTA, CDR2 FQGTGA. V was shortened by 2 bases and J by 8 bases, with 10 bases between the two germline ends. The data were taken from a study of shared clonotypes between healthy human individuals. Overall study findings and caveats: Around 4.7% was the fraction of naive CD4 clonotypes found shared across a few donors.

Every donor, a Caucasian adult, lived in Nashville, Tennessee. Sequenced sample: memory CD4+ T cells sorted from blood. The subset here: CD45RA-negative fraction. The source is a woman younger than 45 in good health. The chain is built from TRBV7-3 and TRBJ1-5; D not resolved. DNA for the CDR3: TGTGCCAGCAGCTTAGATGCTCTCAAGCCCCAGCATTTT. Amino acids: CASSLDALKPQHF.